These 6 T cell receptor beta chains were sequenced from one sample in a study of blood T cell repertoires in COVID-19. Measured with immunoSEQ multiplex PCR; TCRdb has only the in-frame clones, and not every one. The sample carries roughly 240,000 clones, 75% to 85% recorded once. Sequencing was done on a sample of peripheral blood. All receptors derive from a man aged 35-49 years who had recovered from COVID-19.

This sequence joins TRBV2 and TRBJ1-6; 9 nucleotides line up with TRBD1. This CDR3 has 15 amino acids. V trimming: 7 bases; J trimming: 7 bases; junction bases outside the gene matches: 8. Germline V lookup: CDR1 SNHLY, CDR2 FYNNEI. Written as DNA, the CDR3 is TGTGCCAGCACTTGGGACAGGGTGATGAATTCACCCCTCCACTTT. It translates to CASTWDRVMNSPLHF.

CDR3 nucleotide sequence: TGTGCCAGCAGCTCTTTCAGGGGCCGGTACACAGATACGCAGTATTTT. Its translation: CASSSFRGRYTDTQYF. The chain links TRBV5-6 to TRBJ2-3; maybe TRBD1 (6 bases). This CDR3 is built from 16 residues. V was shortened by 3 bases and J by 2 bases, with 16 bases between the two germline ends. Germline V lookup: CDR1 SGHDT, CDR2 YYEEEE.

The chain links TRBV10-3 to TRBJ2-3; no definite D call. The germline V gene encodes CDR1 ENHRY and CDR2 SYGVKD. The CDR3 loop spans 13 amino acids. Trimming pared 5 bases from V and 4 bases from J, leaving 10 bases between. The chain's CDR3 is CAISPPAADTQYF. The CDR3, as DNA: TGTGCCATCAGTCCCCCGGCGGCAGATACGCAGTATTTT.

The chain joins TRBV11-2 to TRBJ2-5; D gene ambiguous. In germline, CDR1 is SGHAT, CDR2 FQNNGV. CDR3 size: 13 residues. The V and J ends lost 5 bases and 4 bases respectively, with 11 bases between them. The DNA for the CDR3 is TGTGCCAGCAGCGGTCCCGGTGCAGAGACCCAGTACTTC. It encodes CASSGPGAETQYF.

This clone was observed a single time. The J gene is TRBJ2-3, the V gene TRBV15, with TRBD1 matching 7 bases. V was pared by 5 bases and J by 2 bases, with 4 bases of the junction left unmatched. The CDR3 runs 14 residues. Looked up from germline, CDR1 is LNHNV and CDR2 is YYDKDF (reference sequence). The DNA for the CDR3 is TGTGCCACCAGCCGGGACAGAAACACAGATACGCAGTATTTT. Its translation: CATSRDRNTDTQYF.

This clone was counted only a few times. V and J are TRBV2 and TRBJ2-3; 8 nucleotides line up with TRBD1. The V gene end was trimmed by 5 bases and the J gene end by 3 bases; junction bases not matched to a gene: 7. Germline lookup yields CDR1 SNHLY and CDR2 FYNNEI. This CDR3 has 15 amino acids. CDR3 region: CASSPDRAGTDTQYF. The CDR3 DNA reads as TGTGCCAGCAGTCCGGACAGGGCGGGGACAGATACGCAGTATTTT.